This section outlines one TCR beta chain sequence together with its context. This sample stems from a study of blood T cell repertoires in COVID-19. The overall study: From T cells, B-cell-depleted T cells, or PBMCs came the material, which was cDNA or gDNA.

V was shortened by 5 bases and J by 5 bases, with 12 bases between the two germline ends. The CDR3 loop spans 13 amino acids. Germline values: CDR1 WSHSY, CDR2 SAAADI. Source study methods: Quantification of nucleated cells was approximated via reference gene primer amplification. TCRdb's table, derived via immunoSEQ multiplex PCR, lists solely in-frame clones and lacks some. That table gives V, J and clone size, and the DNA gave D and trimming. The data contain about 240,000 clones, approximately 90% of them seen just once; the ten biggest clones take up 0.95% to 1%. The chain joins TRBV10-2 to TRBJ2-5, with D maybe TRBD1 (7 bases). This receptor was taken from a woman aged 40 to 50 who had recovered from COVID-19. Sequenced: peripheral blood. The CDR3 DNA follows: TGCGCCAGCAGTAGGGCAGGGGGGGAGACCCAGTACTTC. Amino acid sequence: CASSRAGGETQYF.